This T cell receptor (beta chain) was captured in a study of cytomegalovirus exposure and HLA in healthy donors. Notes on this clone: The antigen remains unidentified.

The germline V and J ends were trimmed by 0 bases and 1 base, with 6 bases remaining between them. CDR1 and CDR2 (germline): GTSNPN, SVGIG (reference sequence). This CDR3 is built from 13 residues. Study-level findings and limits: The authors considered a cluster of highly shared sequence variants likely to be a sequencing artifact. CMV antigen specificity was confirmed in vitro for a few CMV-associated chains.

This PCR relied on a set of 60 Vbeta primers and 13 Jbeta primers. The repertoire was sequenced with immunoSEQ multiplex PCR; TCRdb's copy has only in-frame clones and lacks some. The sample has some 98,000 clones; roughly two thirds are singletons. The chain couples TRBV30 to TRBJ1-1; D is undetermined. The clonotype comes from a man aged 45-60 years in good health and CMV-seronegative. Sequencing used PBMCs. The CDR3 DNA reads TGTGCCTGGAGTGTTAACGGGAACACTGAAGCTTTCTTT. It translates to CAWSVNGNTEAFF.